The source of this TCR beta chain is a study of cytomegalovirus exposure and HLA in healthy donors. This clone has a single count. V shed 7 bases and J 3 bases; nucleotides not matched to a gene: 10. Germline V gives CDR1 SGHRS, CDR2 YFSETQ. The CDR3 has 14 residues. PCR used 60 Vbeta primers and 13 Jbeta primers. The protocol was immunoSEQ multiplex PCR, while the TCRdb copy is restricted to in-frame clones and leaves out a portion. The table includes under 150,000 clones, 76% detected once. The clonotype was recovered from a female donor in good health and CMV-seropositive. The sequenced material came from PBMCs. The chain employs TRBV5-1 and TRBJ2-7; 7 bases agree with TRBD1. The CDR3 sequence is CASGPGTELYEQYF. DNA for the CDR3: TGCGCCAGCGGCCCCGGGACAGAGCTCTACGAGCAGTACTTC.